Listed below are T cell receptor beta chains from one sample, sequenced in a study of T cells after posttransplantation cyclophosphamide. Measured with immunoSEQ multiplex PCR; TCRdb has only the in-frame clones, and not every one. Of tens of thousands of clones in the sample, more than 75% were seen once. Sequencing was done on a sample of PBMCs. The receptors were gathered from a woman in her fifties or sixties with a blood cancer, CMV-positive, and with a related stem cell donor. CDR3s include the opening cysteine and the closing phenylalanine or tryptophan.

>TRBV11-3|TRBJ2-1
CASSLGFPGAGFF
>TRBV10-1|TRBJ2-1
CASSDSKSGRSYNEQFF
>TRBV7-2|TRBJ2-1
CASSFRRNYNEQFF
>TRBV5-1|TRBJ1-6
CASRIGTGGNSPLHF
>TRBV4-2|TRBJ1-1
CASSQERARTEAFF
>TRBV5-6|TRBJ1-5
CASSVDSQGSNQPQHF
>TRBV7-2|TRBJ2-7
CASSLGGTKLPYEQYF
>TRBV19|TRBJ2-2
CASSILQTNTGELFF
>TRBV6-6|TRBJ2-7
CASSAGGIPHEQYF
>TRBV5-1|TRBJ2-7
CASSSNTGGGIYEQYF
>TRBV7-9|TRBJ2-7
CASRRGGAYEQYF
>TRBV11-3|TRBJ1-1
CASSWATNTEAFF
>TRBV7-9|TRBJ2-5
CASSLAAAGGPGETQYF
>TRBV27|.
CASRGLAGGAPYEQYF
>TRBV5-1|TRBJ1-2
CASSLGQDNYGYTF
>TRBV7-2|TRBJ1-2
CASSFPGTADGYTF
>TRBV6-5|TRBJ1-2
CASSPHTGQGSGYTF
>TRBV5-4|TRBJ2-1
CASSLVSGRGNEQFF
>TRBV7-2|TRBJ1-5
CASSSRQGTQPQHF
>TRBV10-3|.
CAIKGQGRSEQYF
>TRBV29-1|TRBJ2-7
CSVGQGHEQYF
>TRBV7-9|TRBJ1-1
CASSLVGGRTEAFF
>TRBV27|TRBJ2-7
CASSFGLGQGTHEQYF
>TRBV5-6|TRBJ1-3
CASSLFSSGNTIYF
>TRBV10-2|TRBJ2-3
CASSSQTDTQYF
>TRBV5-1|TRBJ2-5
CASSPTIAGGGRQTQYF
>TRBV15|TRBJ2-5
CATSRQQETQYF
>TRBV7-9|TRBJ2-7
CASSLVGGSYEQYF
>TRBV12-5|TRBJ2-5
CASGLGLAAKVGTQYF
>TRBV14|TRBJ2-1
CASSPLGALQFF
>TRBV4-2|TRBJ2-1
CASSQSKKDKPGLDWGEQFF
>TRBV25-1|TRBJ1-4
CASTRTDSEKLFF
>TRBV7-2|TRBJ1-2
CASSWDTPYGYTF
>TRBV7-9|TRBJ2-1
CARVPLTSGAYNEQFF
>TRBV27|TRBJ2-1
CASTPPRTGNNEQFF
>TRBV19|TRBJ2-6
CASSDGSRGLLGANVLTF
>TRBV11-3|TRBJ1-2
CASSHSGVRSYGYTF
>TRBV6-5|TRBJ1-4
CASSEQTTNEKLFF